The 12 T cell receptor beta chains given below trace back to one sample, sequenced in a study of monozygotic twins with inflammatory bowel disease. TCRdb derives one entry per CDR3 protein from the 5' RACE reads, leaving out DNA. Its listing shows fewer than 450,000 distinct CDR3 sequences. Material for sequencing was blood. The receptors shown here come from a human donor with ulcerative colitis or Crohn's disease, or a healthy co-twin of an affected twin (not recorded which).

The chain is built from TRBV18 and TRBJ1-5; TCRdb returns TRBD1, unconfirmable since there is no DNA. The CDR3 consists of 14 residues. Germline assignment: CDR1 KGHSH and CDR2 LQKENI. The CDR3: CASSPGQGFQPQHF.

The gene calls are TRBV4-2 and TRBJ1-6. CDR3 length: 14 amino acids. Germline V CDR1 and CDR2: LGHNA, YNFKEQ. The CDR3 is CASSQFSANSPLHF.

CDR3 residues: CASSSQYRDRGYGYTF. The chain joins TRBV7-9 to TRBJ1-2; checking the TCRdb D call of TRBD1 is not possible without DNA. CDR3 length: 16 residues. Germline V lookup: CDR1 SEHNR, CDR2 FQNEAQ (reference sequence).

J is TRBJ2-2 and V is TRBV6-4; no DNA is available, so the TRBD2 call from TCRdb remains unchecked. Germline assignment: CDR1 MRHNA and CDR2 SNTAGT. The CDR3 loop spans 14 amino acids. The CDR3: CASSILGNTGELFF.

The chain is built from TRBV7-2 and TRBJ1-5. The length of the CDR3 is 15 residues. Germline CDR1 and CDR2: SGHTA and FQGNSA. CDR3 sequence reads: CASSLAGMANQPQHF.

The J gene is TRBJ2-7, the V gene TRBV18; with no DNA, the TCRdb D assignment of TRBD1 cannot be verified. The CDR3 consists of 15 residues. Germline CDR1 reads KGHSH; CDR2 reads LQKENI. CDR3 loop: CASSPLGGGEYEQYF.

This chain uses TRBV9 with TRBJ1-4; TCRdb's assignment of TRBD1 cannot be checked, as there is no DNA. The CDR3 has 15 residues. CDR1 is SGDLS, CDR2 YYNGEE, per germline. The CDR3: CASSVGERVWEKLFF.

The rearrangement uses TRBV18 and TRBJ2-7. Germline V gives CDR1 KGHSH, CDR2 LQKENI. This CDR3 comprises 17 residues. CDR3 loop: CASSPRVRLGTTYEQYF.

The chain joins TRBV19 to TRBJ1-2; TCRdb's D call of TRBD1 is untestable without DNA. CDR1 is LNHDA, CDR2 SQIVND, per germline (reference sequence). The CDR3 runs to 15 residues. The CDR3 sequence: CASSIPGQGYYGYTF.

The V gene is TRBV20-1, the J gene TRBJ1-6; as DNA is missing, the TRBD1 call by TCRdb cannot be tested. The CDR3 runs 12 residues. Germline loops: CDR1 DFQATT, CDR2 SNEGSKA (reference sequence). CDR3 sequence reads: CRGTVYNSPLHF.

This chain joins TRBV20-1 and TRBJ1-5. Germline V gene lookup returns CDR1 DFQATT and CDR2 SNEGSKA (reference sequence). The CDR3 consists of 16 residues. The CDR3 protein is CSARGPGPYSNQPQHF.

The V gene is TRBV6-5, the J gene TRBJ1-6. Germline V CDR1 and CDR2: MNHEY, SVGAGI. The CDR3 has 12 amino acids. CDR3: CASSSFNSPLHF.